This T cell receptor beta chain derives from a study of early T cells in non-severe SARS-CoV-2 infection. Study as a whole: Sequenced bulk RNA came from whole blood that was unsorted, and chains were unpaired. Regarding the study as a whole: CD4 and private specificities were missed by VDJdb matching, which favored anti-spike CD8 responses.

Molecules of cDNA were individually given unique molecular identifiers that were attached to them. TCRdb independently ran MiXCR on the 5' RACE reads; one entry per CDR3 protein. The data contain over 50,000 distinct CDR3 sequences, approximately 8% of them seen just once; the ten biggest clones take up roughly 4%. CDR1 and CDR2 (germline): LNHDA, SQIVND (reference sequence). This CDR3 comprises 15 residues. V shed 5 bases and J shed 1 base, with 12 bases lying between them. This clonotype was counted only a few times. Antigen unknown. Sequencing was carried out using whole blood. This clonotype was obtained from an adult who was a healthcare worker with PCR-confirmed SARS-CoV-2 infection or an uninfected control (not recorded which). The genes are TRBV19 and TRBJ2-4; D gene uncertain. In DNA form, the CDR3 reads TGTGCCAGTAGTTTACAGTGGGCGGCCAAAAACATTCAGTACTTC. Protein product: CASSLQWAAKNIQYF.